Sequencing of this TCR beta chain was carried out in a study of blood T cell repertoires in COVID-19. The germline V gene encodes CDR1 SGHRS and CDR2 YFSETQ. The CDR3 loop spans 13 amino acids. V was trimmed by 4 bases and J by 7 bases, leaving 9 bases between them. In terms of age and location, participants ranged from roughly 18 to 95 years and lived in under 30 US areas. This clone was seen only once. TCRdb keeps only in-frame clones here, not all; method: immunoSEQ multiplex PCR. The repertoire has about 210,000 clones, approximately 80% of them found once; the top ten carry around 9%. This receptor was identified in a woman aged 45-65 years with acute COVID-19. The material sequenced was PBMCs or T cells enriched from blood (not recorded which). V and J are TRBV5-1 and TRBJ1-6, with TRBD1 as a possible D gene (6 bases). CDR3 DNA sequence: TGCGCCAGCAGCGTAGACAGGAATTCACCCCTCCACTTT. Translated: CASSVDRNSPLHF.